The 22 T cell receptor beta chains given below trace back to one sample, sequenced in a study of blood T cell repertoires in COVID-19. Profiling relied on immunoSEQ multiplex PCR, and the TCRdb table lists in-frame clones only, not all of them. This sample has 300,000 or so clones, with nearly 90% found just once. The sequencing sample was made of PBMCs or T cells enriched from blood (not recorded which). The receptors were sampled from a woman aged 45-59 years who had been exposed to COVID-19.

The chain employs TRBV6-1 and TRBJ2-1; 9 nucleotides align to TRBD1. Germline V gives CDR1 MNHNS, CDR2 SASEGT. The CDR3 is 17 amino acids. Trimming cost V 4 bases and J 3 bases; bases outside gene matches: 10. CDR3 protein: CASSGRDRELFYNEQFF. CDR3 in DNA: TGTGCCAGCAGTGGTAGGGACAGGGAATTGTTCTACAATGAGCAGTTCTTC.

The chain employs TRBV6-1 and TRBJ2-3, with D unresolved. The CDR3 is made up of 16 amino acids. Germline V gene data show CDR1 as MNHNS and CDR2 as SASEGT. V lost 2 bases and J lost 0, with 12 bases in between. Here the CDR3 DNA reads TGTGCCAGCAGTGAATTCAGTGCGGTTAGCACAGATACGCAGTATTTT. It specifies CASSEFSAVSTDTQYF.

This clone was detected only a few times. The chain is built from TRBV28 and TRBJ1-5, with D hard to call. CDR3 length: 15 amino acids. Germline V gene sequence: CDR1 MDHEN, CDR2 SYDVKM. V shed 2 bases and J shed 4 bases, with 12 bases lying between them. The CDR3 coding sequence is TGTGCCAGCAGTTTAGGTAGCTTAGGTAATCAGCCCCAGCATTTT. Its protein product is CASSLGSLGNQPQHF.

The V gene is TRBV5-1, the J gene TRBJ1-2; a possible D gene is TRBD1 (5 bases). The germline V gene has CDR1 SGHRS and CDR2 YFSETQ. V shed 4 bases and J shed 8 bases, with 15 bases lying between them. The CDR3 has 13 residues. DNA for the CDR3: TGCGCCAGCAGCCCCCTCGGACACACCGGCTACACCTTC. It yields the protein CASSPLGHTGYTF. Variable domain in full (rest from reference TRBV5-1 and TRBJ1-2): KAGVTQTPRYLIKTRGQQVTLSCSPISGHRSVSWYQQTPGQGLQFLFEYFSETQRNKGNFPGRFSGRQFSNSRSEMNVSTLELGDSALYLCASSPLGHTGYTFGSGTRLTVV.

The J gene is TRBJ2-2, the V gene TRBV28, with TRBD1 matching over 7 bases. Germline CDR1 and CDR2: MDHEN and SYDVKM. This CDR3 spans 15 amino acids. V lost 5 bases and J lost 1; bases outside the gene matches: 4. DNA for the CDR3: TGTGCCAGCAGTACAGGGGCCCTGAACACCGGGGAGCTGTTTTTT. The encoded protein is CASSTGALNTGELFF.

This chain uses TRBV28 with TRBJ1-2, with D possibly being TRBD1 (5 bases). This CDR3 region has 15 residues. Trimming removed 4 bases at V and 1 base at J, with 13 bases between. Germline CDR1 is MDHEN and CDR2 is SYDVKM. The CDR3 region is CASSSPRGSNYGYTF. CDR3 bases: TGTGCCAGCAGTTCCCCCCGGGGGAGTAACTATGGCTACACCTTC.

This chain uses TRBV15 with TRBJ2-7, with TRBD1 identical over 7 bases. J lost 4 bases, V lost 0 bases, and 6 bases had no gene match. The germline V gene has CDR1 LNHNV and CDR2 YYDKDF (reference sequence). The CDR3 loop spans 15 amino acids. DNA of the CDR3: TGTGCCACCAGCAGAGATAGTTCAGGGGGTTACGAGCAGTACTTC. Its translation: CATSRDSSGGYEQYF. Full variable domain (rest looked up from reference TRBV15 and TRBJ2-7): DAMVIQNPRYQVTQFGKPVTLSCSQTLNHNVMYWYQQKSSQAPKLLFHYYDKDFNNEADTPDNFQSRRPNTSFCFLDIRSPGLGDTAMYLCATSRDSSGGYEQYFGPGTRLTVT.

The chain links TRBV4-1 to TRBJ1-5; 7 bases line up with TRBD1. The CDR3 runs 16 residues. Unmatched junction bases numbered 6, after V lost 0 bases and J lost 4 bases. Germline V gene data show CDR1 as MGHRA and CDR2 as YSYEKL. CDR3 protein: CASSQDQSRGNQPQHF. CDR3 bases: TGCGCCAGCAGCCAAGATCAATCCAGGGGGAATCAGCCCCAGCATTTT.

The chain is built from TRBV5-4 and TRBJ2-1; the match to TRBD1 covers 8 bases. The CDR3 totals 15 residues. Germline V gene data show CDR1 as SGHNT and CDR2 as YYREEE (reference sequence). With 4 bases clipped from V and 2 bases from J, the junction kept 5 bases outside the gene matches. The CDR3 bases are TGTGCCAGCAGCCCTGGACAGGGCACCTACAATGAGCAGTTCTTC. This translates into CASSPGQGTYNEQFF. Drawing the rest from reference TRBV5-4 and TRBJ2-1, the complete variable domain is ETGVTQSPTHLIKTRGQQVTLRCSSQSGHNTVSWYQQALGQGPQFIFQYYREEENGRGNFPPRFSGLQFPNYSSELNVNALELDDSALYLCASSPGQGTYNEQFFGPGTRLTVL.

This chain connects TRBV5-1 to TRBJ2-1, with a tentative D call TRBD2 (6 bases). CDR1 is SGHRS, CDR2 YFSETQ, per germline. V gave up 0 bases and J gave up 0 bases, with 16 bases separating them. The CDR3 extends over 18 amino acids. CDR3: CASSLASAGSSSYNEQFF. In DNA, the CDR3 is TGCGCCAGCAGCTTGGCGTCGGCGGGGAGCAGCTCCTACAATGAGCAGTTCTTC.

The chain recombines TRBV4-2 with TRBJ1-4; D gene uncertain. The CDR3 has 16 residues. V dropped 4 bases and J dropped 0 bases, with 12 bases sitting between them. Germline values: CDR1 LGHNA, CDR2 YNFKEQ. The DNA for the CDR3 is TGTGCCAGCAGCCCGGAGGTCCTTGCAACTAATGAAAAACTGTTTTTT. This sequence encodes CASSPEVLATNEKLFF.

This clone was seen more than once but under ten times. The chain uses TRBV11-2 and TRBJ2-7; tentative D call: TRBD2 (5 bases). CDR1 is SGHAT, CDR2 FQNNGV, per germline. V was pared by 4 bases and J by 7 bases, with 8 bases between. The CDR3 loop spans 11 amino acids. The chain's CDR3 is CASSSGLEQYF. The CDR3, as DNA: TGTGCCAGCAGCTCCGGACTGGAGCAGTACTTC.

This chain joins TRBV19 and TRBJ1-2, with D uncertain. Germline values: CDR1 LNHDA, CDR2 SQIVND (reference sequence). The V end was cut by 4 bases, the J end by 8 bases, with 20 bases between. The CDR3 totals 15 residues. The CDR3 nucleotides are TGTGCCAGTAGTAAGGCCCGCCAGGATGCGCAGGGCTACACCTTC. Its translation is CASSKARQDAQGYTF.

V and J are TRBV10-3 and TRBJ2-1, with 9 bases matching TRBD1. J lost 6 bases, V lost 10 bases, and 10 bases had no gene match. This CDR3 region has 14 residues. Germline V CDR1 and CDR2: ENHRY, SYGVKD. The CDR3 DNA is TGTGCCAGCAAGGGACAGGGCTTTGGCAATGAGCAGTTCTTC. Its protein is CASKGQGFGNEQFF.

V is TRBV18 and J is TRBJ1-2; 8 nucleotides line up with TRBD1. The germline CDR1 and CDR2 sequences are KGHSH and LQKENI. CDR3 length: 16 residues. V dropped 1 base and J dropped 3; count of bases not matched to a gene: 7. The CDR3 region is CASSPLTGVIDYGYTF. The CDR3 DNA reads TGTGCCAGCTCACCACTGACAGGGGTGATCGACTATGGCTACACCTTC.

The V and J genes are TRBV27 and TRBJ1-5, with 10 bases aligning to TRBD1. From germline, CDR1 is MNHEY and CDR2 SMNVEV (reference sequence). The CDR3 sequence is 15 residues long. V lost 6 bases to trimming and J lost 6 bases; unmatched junction nucleotides: 8. The CDR3 sequence: CASRIGTGVGQPQHF. The CDR3 bases are TGTGCCAGCAGAATCGGGACAGGGGTCGGTCAGCCCCAGCATTTT.

The V and J genes are TRBV11-2 and TRBJ1-3; no clear D gene. Trimming took off 4 bases at V and 3 bases at J, with 4 bases between the two ends. From germline, CDR1 is SGHAT and CDR2 FQNNGV. The CDR3 covers 12 residues. The CDR3 spells CASSSFGNTIYF. CDR3 sequence (DNA): TGTGCCAGCAGCTCGTTTGGAAACACCATATATTTT.

The chain combines TRBV28 with TRBJ2-7; 9 bases fit TRBD1. The germline V gene has CDR1 MDHEN and CDR2 SYDVKM. The CDR3 has 14 residues. J lost 2 bases, V lost 7 bases, and 6 bases had no gene match. The CDR3 DNA sequence: TGTGCCAGCACCGGGACAGGGAGCCCCTACGAGCAGTACTTC. Protein product: CASTGTGSPYEQYF. The full variable domain, rest sourced from reference TRBV28 and TRBJ2-7, is DVKVTQSSRYLVKRTGEKVFLECVQDMDHENMFWYRQDPGLGLRLIYFSYDVKMKEKGDIPEGYSVSREKKERFSLILESASTNQTSMYLCASTGTGSPYEQYFGPGTRLTVT.

The chain couples TRBV15 to TRBJ2-7; 7 bases are shared with TRBD1. The CDR3 runs 17 residues. Germline CDR1 LNHNV, CDR2 YYDKDF (reference sequence). V lost 3 bases to trimming and J lost 3 bases; unmatched junction nucleotides: 14. CDR3 in DNA: TGTGCCACCAGCAGGCTACGCAGGACAGGTGAAGTCTACGAGCAGTACTTC. Residues: CATSRLRRTGEVYEQYF.

Note on this clone: Other DNA sequences in this sample translate to the same CDR3. This chain links TRBV3-1 (or the pseudogene TRBV3-2) with TRBJ1-1; D might be TRBD1 (5 bases). Germline V lookup: CDR1 LGHDT, CDR2 YNNKEL (reference sequence). Trimming cost V 0 bases and J 5 bases, with 10 bases left between them. This CDR3 region has 14 residues. Written as DNA, the CDR3 is TGTGCCAGCAGCCAAGATTTGGGGGGAACTGAAGCTTTCTTT. This gives the protein CASSQDLGGTEAFF.

Turning to this clone: The same CDR3 also results from other DNA sequences found in this sample. The CDR3 loop is CASSSGQNYGYTF. DNA of the CDR3: TGTGCCAGCAGCTCGGGACAAAACTATGGCTACACCTTC. The chain combines TRBV7-2 with TRBJ1-2, with D tentatively TRBD1 (6 bases). The length of the CDR3 is 13 residues. V dropped 4 bases and J dropped 2 bases, with 8 bases sitting between them. Germline V gives CDR1 SGHTA, CDR2 FQGNSA.

The chain has TRBV29-1 and TRBJ2-2; D ambiguous. From germline, CDR1 is SQVTM and CDR2 ANQGSEA. Between the trimmed V and J ends, which lost 0 bases and 7 bases, there was a span of 3 bases. The CDR3 covers 11 residues. As DNA, the CDR3 is TGCAGCGTTGAAGATAACGGGGAGCTGTTTTTT. Translating it yields CSVEDNGELFF.